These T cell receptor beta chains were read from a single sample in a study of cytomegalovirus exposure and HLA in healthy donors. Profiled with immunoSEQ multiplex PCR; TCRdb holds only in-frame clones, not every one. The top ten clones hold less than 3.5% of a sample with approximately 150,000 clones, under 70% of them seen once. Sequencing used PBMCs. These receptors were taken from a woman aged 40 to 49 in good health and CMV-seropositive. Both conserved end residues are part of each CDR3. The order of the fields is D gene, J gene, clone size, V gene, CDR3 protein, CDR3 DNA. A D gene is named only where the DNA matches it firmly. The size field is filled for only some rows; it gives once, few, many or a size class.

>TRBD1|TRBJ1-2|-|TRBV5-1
CASSARGRAGYTF
TGCGCCAGCAGCGCCAGGGGGCGGGCTGGCTACACCTTC
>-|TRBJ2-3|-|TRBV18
CASSPPSGTDTQYF
TGTGCCAGCTCACCACCTAGCGGCACAGATACGCAGTATTTT
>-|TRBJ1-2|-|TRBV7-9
CASSSGASGYTF
TGTGCCAGCAGCTCAGGGGCGTCTGGCTACACCTTC
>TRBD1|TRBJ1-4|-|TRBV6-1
CASTTGGTTNEKLFF
TGTGCCAGCACCACAGGGGGGACGACTAATGAAAAACTGTTTTTT
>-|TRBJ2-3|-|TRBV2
CASKLGRGGDTQYF
TGTGCCAGCAAACTGGGCAGGGGTGGAGATACGCAGTATTTT
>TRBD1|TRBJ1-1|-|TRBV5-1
CASRGTVNTEAFF
TGCGCCAGCAGAGGGACAGTGAACACTGAAGCTTTCTTT
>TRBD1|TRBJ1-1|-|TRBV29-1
CSAGGQGITEAFF
TGCAGCGCGGGGGGACAGGGAATCACTGAAGCTTTCTTT
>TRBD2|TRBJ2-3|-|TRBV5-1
CASSHAPLASFTDTQYF
TGCGCCAGCAGCCACGCACCACTAGCGTCCTTCACAGATACGCAGTATTTT
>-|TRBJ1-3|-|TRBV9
CASSVGGVRGNTIYF
TGTGCCAGCAGCGTAGGAGGCGTACGTGGAAACACCATATATTTT
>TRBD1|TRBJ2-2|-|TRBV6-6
CAGSFARQGNTGELFF
TGTGCCGGCAGTTTTGCGAGACAGGGGAACACCGGGGAGCTGTTTTTT
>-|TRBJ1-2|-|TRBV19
CARPLEGYGYTF
TGTGCCAGACCCCTAGAGGGCTATGGCTACACCTTC
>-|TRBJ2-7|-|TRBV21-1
CASTDRQAAQLTYEQYF
TGTGCCAGCACCGACCGACAGGCAGCCCAATTAACCTACGAGCAGTACTTC
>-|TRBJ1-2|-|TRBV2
CASSPAGLSGYTF
TGTGCCAGCAGCCCAGCGGGGTTAAGTGGCTACACCTTC
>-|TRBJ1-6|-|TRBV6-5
CASSYGQFDSPLNF
TGTGCCAGCAGTTATGGACAGTTTGATTCACCCCTCAACTTT
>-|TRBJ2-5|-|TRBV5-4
CASSLASRRETQYF
TGTGCCAGCAGCTTGGCATCGCGTCGGGAGACCCAGTACTTC
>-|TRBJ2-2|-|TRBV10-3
CAISEFGYANTGELFF
TGTGCCATCAGTGAGTTCGGGTACGCGAACACCGGGGAGCTGTTTTTT
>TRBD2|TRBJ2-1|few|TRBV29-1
CSVHSGVSSYNEQFF
TGCAGCGTCCATAGCGGGGTTAGCTCCTACAATGAGCAGTTCTTC